These 22 T cell receptor beta chains came from one sample sequenced in a study of blood T cell repertoires in COVID-19. The protocol was immunoSEQ multiplex PCR, while the TCRdb copy is restricted to in-frame clones and leaves out a portion. Of about 150,000 clones listed, 86% are singletons. The sample comprised PBMCs or T cells enriched from blood (not recorded which). The receptors were sampled from a middle-aged man who had recovered from COVID-19.

The chain links TRBV19 to TRBJ2-7, with 9 bases lining up with TRBD1. The CDR3 has 14 amino acids. Germline CDR1 reads LNHDA; CDR2 reads SQIVND (reference sequence). After removal of 4 bases from V and 2 bases from J, the junction contained 3 bases not matched to a gene. CDR3 in DNA: TGTGCCAGTAGTAACCGGGACAGGGCCTACGAGCAGTACTTC. Protein product: CASSNRDRAYEQYF.

This sequence joins TRBV18 and TRBJ2-5, with D unresolved. V was pared by 3 bases and J by 0 bases, with 5 bases between. Germline V gene lookup returns CDR1 KGHSH and CDR2 LQKENI. The CDR3 is 13 amino acids. The CDR3 loop is CASSPGYQETQYF. CDR3 sequence (DNA): TGTGCCAGCTCACCCGGTTACCAAGAGACCCAGTACTTC.

The gene calls are TRBV10-2 and TRBJ1-4; 11 nucleotides align to TRBD1. The junction had 5 bases not matched to a gene; V was cut back by 8 bases and J by 3 bases. Germline V lookup: CDR1 WSHSY, CDR2 SAAADI. This CDR3 is 15 amino acids long. CDR3 DNA: TGCGCCAGCCGGGACAGGGGGACGGCTAATGAAAAACTGTTTTTT. Amino acid sequence: CASRDRGTANEKLFF.

CDR3 protein: CASSHQTGLETQYF. Here the CDR3 DNA reads TGTGCCAGCAGCCACCAGACAGGGCTGGAGACCCAGTACTTC. The chain is built from TRBV3-1 (or the pseudogene TRBV3-2) and TRBJ2-5; TRBD1 matches at 7 bases. Germline CDR1 reads LGHDT; CDR2 reads YNNKEL (reference sequence). The V and J ends lost 3 bases and 5 bases, in that order; junction bases with no gene match: 6. The CDR3 is 14 amino acids.

The chain is built from TRBV5-4 and TRBJ2-3; 8 positions match TRBD2. Germline V CDR1 and CDR2: SGHNT, YYREEE (reference sequence). The CDR3 is 15 amino acids. The V gene end was trimmed by 4 bases and the J gene end by 4 bases; junction bases not matched to a gene: 8. This CDR3 is CASSDPGLGADTQYF. DNA for the CDR3: TGTGCCAGCAGCGACCCGGGACTAGGGGCAGATACGCAGTATTTT.

The chain is built from TRBV6-5 and TRBJ1-1; D might be TRBD1 (6 bases). Germline V lookup: CDR1 MNHEY, CDR2 SVGAGI. The CDR3 has 14 amino acids. Trimming shortened V by 2 bases and J by 5 bases, and 12 bases separated the two germline ends. CDR3 in DNA: TGTGCCAGCAGTTACCACCCGCAGGGGACTGAAGCTTTCTTT. Its translation is CASSYHPQGTEAFF.

This clone was seen a few times. The chain combines TRBV4-2 with TRBJ1-6; 8 nucleotides agree with TRBD1. Germline CDR1 and CDR2: LGHNA and YNFKEQ. The CDR3 runs 15 residues. V shed 4 bases and J 7 bases; nucleotides not matched to a gene: 6. Here the CDR3 DNA reads TGTGCCAGCAGCCCGAAGGACAGGGAGAATTCACCCCTCCACTTT. This sequence encodes CASSPKDRENSPLHF.

This clone was observed many times. The gene calls are TRBV27 and TRBJ2-1, with a tentative D call TRBD1 (6 bases). CDR3 size: 15 residues. The germline V and J ends were trimmed by 5 bases and 4 bases, with 15 bases remaining between them. The germline gives CDR1 MNHEY, CDR2 SMNVEV (reference sequence). This chain's CDR3 is CASSIQGPPYNEQFF. The CDR3 DNA sequence: TGTGCCAGCAGTATACAGGGCCCCCCTTACAATGAGCAGTTCTTC.

J is TRBJ1-2 and V is TRBV6-5; no definite D call. This CDR3 has 11 amino acids. Trimming took 5 bases from V and 3 from J, leaving 4 bases between them. Germline CDR1 MNHEY, CDR2 SVGAGI. CDR3: CASSRDYGYTF. In DNA form, the CDR3 reads TGTGCCAGCAGTAGAGACTATGGCTACACCTTC.

J is TRBJ2-1 and V is TRBV3-1 (or the pseudogene TRBV3-2), with TRBD2 matching over 11 bases. The CDR3 runs to 15 residues. Germline V CDR1 and CDR2: LGHDT, YNNKEL (reference sequence). V lost 3 bases to trimming and J lost 7 bases; unmatched junction nucleotides: 5. The DNA for the CDR3 is TGTGCCAGCAGCCATGAGACTAGCGGGGCTAATGAGCAGTTCTTC. Translating gives CASSHETSGANEQFF.

The genes are TRBV5-5 and TRBJ2-2, with TRBD2 identical over 11 bases. J lost 5 bases, V lost 3 bases, and 6 bases had no gene match. Germline values: CDR1 SGHKS, CDR2 YYEKEE (reference sequence). CDR3 size: 16 residues. CDR3 residues: CASSSLAGGPTGELFF. The CDR3 bases are TGTGCCAGCAGCTCCTTAGCGGGAGGGCCGACCGGGGAGCTGTTTTTT.

This clone was seen only a few times. The chain combines TRBV9 with TRBJ2-1; 10 nucleotides match TRBD2. Germline V CDR1 and CDR2: SGDLS, YYNGEE. The junction had 13 bases not matched to a gene; V was cut back by 1 base and J by 9 bases. CDR3 length: 17 residues. The CDR3 DNA is TGTGCCAGCAGCGTATTGGCTAGCGGGAGCTCGCGCGGTGAGCAGTTCTTC. It translates to CASSVLASGSSRGEQFF.

The chain combines TRBV5-4 with TRBJ1-3; D unresolved. The CDR3 covers 12 residues. The V and J ends lost 2 bases and 4 bases respectively, with 4 bases between them. CDR1 and CDR2 (germline): SGHNT, YYREEE (reference sequence). The CDR3 DNA reads as TGTGCCAGCAGCTTCCCGGGAAACACCATATATTTT. Translating gives CASSFPGNTIYF.

The gene calls are TRBV27 and TRBJ2-1; 10 positions agree with TRBD2. CDR1 and CDR2 from the germline V gene are MNHEY and SMNVEV (reference sequence). V dropped 6 bases and J dropped 5; count of bases not matched to a gene: 7. The length of the CDR3 is 15 residues. The CDR3 is CASSLGLAEDNEQFF. The CDR3 region has the DNA TGTGCCAGCAGCCTCGGACTAGCGGAGGACAATGAGCAGTTCTTC.

This clone was seen only once. The CDR3 region is CASSSRHIGGETQYF. The CDR3, as DNA: TGTGCCAGCAGCTCCCGACACATAGGGGGAGAGACCCAGTACTTC. This rearrangement joins TRBV7-2 to TRBJ2-5; D may be TRBD1 (6 bases). V dropped 4 bases and J dropped 4 bases, with 16 bases sitting between them. This CDR3 comprises 15 residues. Germline-derived CDR1 and CDR2 are SGHTA and FQGNSA.

This clone was counted a few times. The V gene is TRBV5-6, the J gene TRBJ2-5; 13 nucleotides align to TRBD2. This CDR3 has 18 amino acids. V lost 6 bases to trimming and J lost 1 base; unmatched junction nucleotides: 12. The germline V gene encodes CDR1 SGHDT and CDR2 YYEEEE. The CDR3: CASTGLAGDPFFQETQYF. In DNA, the CDR3 is TGTGCCAGCACCGGACTAGCGGGAGACCCTTTCTTCCAAGAGACCCAGTACTTC.

This clone came up a few times. The chain couples TRBV7-2 to TRBJ1-4; no reliable D call. This CDR3 region has 15 residues. The V end was cut by 2 bases, the J end by 5 bases, with 12 bases between. Germline V gene lookup returns CDR1 SGHTA and CDR2 FQGNSA. As DNA, the CDR3 is TGTGCCAGCAGCTTAACCGGACTGGAAAATGAAAAACTGTTTTTT. Its protein product is CASSLTGLENEKLFF.

This clone came up once. V usage is TRBV11-2 and J usage is TRBJ1-3; D gene uncertain. The CDR3 runs 13 residues. Germline loops: CDR1 SGHAT, CDR2 FQNNGV. Trimming removed 5 bases at V and 4 bases at J, with 9 bases between. The CDR3 reads CASSAVHGNTIYF. For the CDR3, the DNA is TGTGCCAGCAGCGCAGTTCACGGAAACACCATATATTTT. The entire variable domain, with the rest obtained from reference TRBV11-2 and TRBJ1-3, is as follows: EAGVAQSPRYKIIEKRQSVAFWCNPISGHATLYWYQQILGQGPKLLIQFQNNGVVDDSQLPKDRFSAERLKGVDSTLKIQPAKLEDSAVYLCASSAVHGNTIYFGEGSWLTVV.

The rearrangement links TRBV6-5 to TRBJ1-5; possibly TRBD1 for D (6 bases). V was shortened by 0 bases and J by 2 bases, with 11 bases between the two germline ends. Germline V gene sequence: CDR1 MNHEY, CDR2 SVGAGI. The CDR3 sequence is 16 residues long. The CDR3 protein is CASSYSTGSGNQPQHF. CDR3 nucleotides: TGTGCCAGCAGTTACTCGACAGGTTCGGGCAATCAGCCCCAGCATTTT.

The chain uses TRBV7-2 and TRBJ2-5; D possibly corresponds to TRBD1 (6 bases). CDR3 length: 15 amino acids. Germline CDR1 and CDR2: SGHTA and FQGNSA. Trimming shortened V by 5 bases and J by 3 bases, and 16 bases separated the two germline ends. The CDR3 loop is CASSAHGTKEETQYF. The CDR3 DNA sequence: TGTGCCAGCAGCGCCCACGGGACAAAAGAAGAGACCCAGTACTTC.

This chain connects TRBV12-3 or TRBV12-4 to TRBJ1-1, with no clear D. The length of the CDR3 is 13 residues. V dropped 3 bases and J dropped 0 bases, with 5 bases sitting between them. The DNA of the CDR3 is TGTGCCAGCAGTTTCGACTTGAACACTGAAGCTTTCTTT. It yields the protein CASSFDLNTEAFF.

The J gene is TRBJ1-5, the V gene TRBV28; no firm D call. The germline V and J ends were trimmed by 7 bases and 6 bases, with 4 bases remaining between them. Germline V gene lookup returns CDR1 MDHEN and CDR2 SYDVKM. The CDR3 is made up of 10 amino acids. CDR3 region: CASNRQPQHF. CDR3 nucleotide sequence: TGTGCCAGCAATCGTCAGCCCCAGCATTTT.